The 4 T cell receptor beta chains given below trace back to one sample, sequenced in a study of OX40 agonist ivuxolimab in advanced cancers. The assay was immunoSEQ multiplex PCR, and TCRdb's table has in-frame clones only and misses some. Here the sample spans approximately 57,000 clones, roughly 87% being singletons. Sequencing used CD4+ or CD8+ T cells sorted from blood, obtained in a trial of the OX40 agonist ivuxolimab. The receptor set was obtained from an adult with an advanced solid tumor such as melanoma, head and neck, liver or kidney cancer.

J is TRBJ1-1 and V is TRBV6-6, with TRBD1 matching over 9 bases. The CDR3 totals 14 residues. Germline V gene lookup returns CDR1 MNHNY and CDR2 SVGAGI (reference sequence). J lost 6 bases, V lost 10 bases, and 12 bases had no gene match. The CDR3 DNA reads as TGTGCCACCATAGGACAGGGGTGGTCCCCTGAAGCTTTCTTT. Amino acid sequence: CATIGQGWSPEAFF.

CDR3: CATRERELSRSEQYF. The CDR3 DNA reads TGTGCCACCAGAGAGCGGGAGTTGTCTAGGAGCGAGCAGTACTTC. The V call is TRBV6-1, the J call TRBJ2-7; TRBD2 matches 8 bases. Germline CDR1 MNHNS, CDR2 SASEGT. Germline trimming cut 10 bases from V and 6 bases from J; bases unmatched to any gene: 17. This CDR3 is built from 15 residues.

J is TRBJ2-7 and V is TRBV16; no reliable D call. CDR3 length: 14 amino acids. V was pared by 0 bases and J by 3 bases, with 9 bases between. The germline V gene encodes CDR1 KGHSY and CDR2 FQNENV. This CDR3 is CASSQSHSFYEQYV. The CDR3 nucleotides are TGTGCCAGCAGCCAATCGCACAGCTTCTACGAGCAGTACGTC.

The V gene is TRBV28, the J gene TRBJ2-2; D might be TRBD1 or TRBD2, each matching 6 bases. Germline CDR1 and CDR2: MDHEN and SYDVKM. Trimming took off 7 bases at V and 4 bases at J, with 16 bases between the two ends. The CDR3 extends over 15 amino acids. The CDR3 DNA reads as TGTGCCAGCACCGGAAATGGGGGGCTCACCGGGGAGCTGTTTTTT. Its protein product is CASTGNGGLTGELFF. Drawing the rest from reference TRBV28 and TRBJ2-2, the complete variable domain is DVKVTQSSRYLVKRTGEKVFLECVQDMDHENMFWYRQDPGLGLRLIYFSYDVKMKEKGDIPEGYSVSREKKERFSLILESASTNQTSMYLCASTGNGGLTGELFFGEGSRLTVL.